This T cell receptor (beta chain) was recovered during a study of blood T cells in healthy people across ages (dated by TCRdb to 2014 to 2015). For the study in its entirety: In model experiments, template switching captured roughly one uniquely barcoded TCR beta cDNA molecule for every two T cells. Two additional independent replicas of 1 million unique cDNA reads from the same blood draw were analyzed for two donors (one aged 18 to 29 and one aged 80 or older). The donors were split into four age groups: young (average roughly 15 years), middle-aged (about 40), aged (more than 60) and long-lived (roughly 88). Donors of different ages were randomly distributed across sequencing lanes to avoid experimental bias. To track age-related changes in TCR beta repertoire diversity, the study relied on deep sequencing normalized with unique cDNA molecular identifiers. Overall results and qualifications from the work: Because the CMV infection status of the donors was unknown, age-related changes in expanded clonotypes may potentially have been confounded. Bulk unsorted PBMC profiling prevented conclusive comparison of naive and antigen-experienced compartments. Observed TCR beta diversity per million T cells fell roughly linearly with age, and a significant reduction was already apparent by age around 36. Compared with the aged group, the long-lived group had more naive CD4+ T cells, fewer expanded clones and increased TCR diversity, a pattern suggesting age selection. There was a strong correlation between observed TCR beta diversity and the percentage of naive T cells measured by flow cytometry. Estimates of total diversity based on one million sequenced T cells were regarded as lower bounds and as underestimates.

Remarks on this clonotype: Which antigen it targets is not known. Base qualities are missing; no much larger clone stands one base away.

The donors were some 39 Caucasian individuals from Russia, aged roughly 6 to 95 years, who were systemically healthy. Each donor gave 8 to 10 milliliters of peripheral blood, collected into EDTA-treated Vacutainer tubes. PBMCs were isolated by Ficoll-Paque density-gradient centrifugation, with at least 7 million obtained per sample. Total RNA was extracted from PBMCs with Trizol reagent, with at least 5 micrograms obtained per sample. Naive CD45RAhigh/CD27high T cell percentages were measured by flow cytometry on a PBMC aliquot from every donor. Library creation used 5' RACE. Sequencing was carried out with an Illumina HiSeq 2500. A second PCR of about 6 to 11 cycles was run with a J-beta primer mix and a sample-barcoded 5' primer. A unique molecular identifier was introduced onto each TCR beta cDNA molecule by a template-switch 5' adaptor carrying 12 random nucleotides. Each sample yielded at least 3 million CDR3-containing paired-end reads. The Mint cDNA synthesis kit, primed by a TRBC-specific oligonucleotide, was used to synthesize first-strand cDNA from all RNA. All cDNA was treated with uracil-DNA glycosylase and then went through a first 18-cycle PCR with the universal primers M1SS and BC2_uni_R. Under the source paper's analysis protocol: For normalization, 1 million high-quality reads were randomly selected from each sample, with every read carrying a distinct molecular identifier. Instead of being binned into consensus sequences, reads that shared molecular identifiers were thrown out. MiTCR, set to a Q25 quality threshold and the strictest error-elimination algorithm, was used for CDR3 identification, clonotype clustering and error correction. A nonparametric unseen species model with Euler transformation was used to estimate a lower bound on total TCR beta diversity. TCRdb reprocessed the public reads (quality trimming at Q25 with fastp, clone calling with MiXCR) and kept in-frame beta chains. Every distinct CDR3 protein forms one entry, paired with its most common genes and DNA. TCRdb, not the original authors, processed these V and J calls. This sample is represented by some 1.5 million distinct CDR3 sequences; 28% of them were singletons. The ten most abundant clones make up less than 9.5% of the sample.

Ends trimmed: V by 5 bases, J by 0 bases; bases unmatched to a gene: 4. According to the germline V gene, CDR1 reads SGHTA and CDR2 reads FQGNSA. The CDR3 contains 15 residues, cysteine and phenylalanine counted. CDR3 DNA is the only sequence kept; it has 45 bases, read in frame from the first base. Sample: blood. The TCR comes from a woman aged 25 to 39 in good health. This chain is built from TRBV7-2 and TRBJ2-1; 7 bases in the junction line up with TRBD1. The bases are TGTGCCAGCAGCGGGGACAGCAACTCCTACAATGAGCAGTTCTTC. This encodes CASSGDSNSYNEQFF.